This T cell receptor beta chain was obtained from a study of shared clonotypes between healthy human individuals. The authors divided CD4+ cells into CD45RA+ naive and CD45RA-negative memory subsets. Assay used: immunoSEQ multiplex PCR; TCRdb lists only in-frame clones, some missing. This sample carries over 2 million clones, 85% to 95% of them seen once, and the ten largest clones take approximately 0.4%. Study results and limitations: Clonotypes not shared had lower generation probabilities than those common to all four donors.

Germline V gives CDR1 SGHTA, CDR2 FQGNSA. The V gene end was trimmed by 5 bases and the J gene end by 8 bases; junction bases not matched to a gene: 17. The CDR3 spans 16 residues. About this clone itself: Its antigen remains unidentified.

The chain joins TRBV7-2 to TRBJ1-2; TRBD1 matches at 7 bases. This clonotype was obtained from a young man in good health. Some clones in this sample may be carry-over from other donors' samples. Sequencing used naive CD4+ T cells from PBMCs. The subset was: CD45RA+ positively selected. The CDR3 nucleotides read TGTGCCAGCAGCCTAAACGGACAGGCCCTTGGAGACGGCTACACCTTC. This encodes CASSLNGQALGDGYTF. The full variable domain, in which reference TRBV7-2 and TRBJ1-2 provide the parts outside the CDR3, is GAGVSQSPSNKVTEKGKDVELRCDPISGHTALYWYRQSLGQGLEFLIYFQGNSAPDKSGLPSDRFSAERTGGSVSTLTIQRTQQEDSAVYLCASSLNGQALGDGYTFGSGTRLTVV.